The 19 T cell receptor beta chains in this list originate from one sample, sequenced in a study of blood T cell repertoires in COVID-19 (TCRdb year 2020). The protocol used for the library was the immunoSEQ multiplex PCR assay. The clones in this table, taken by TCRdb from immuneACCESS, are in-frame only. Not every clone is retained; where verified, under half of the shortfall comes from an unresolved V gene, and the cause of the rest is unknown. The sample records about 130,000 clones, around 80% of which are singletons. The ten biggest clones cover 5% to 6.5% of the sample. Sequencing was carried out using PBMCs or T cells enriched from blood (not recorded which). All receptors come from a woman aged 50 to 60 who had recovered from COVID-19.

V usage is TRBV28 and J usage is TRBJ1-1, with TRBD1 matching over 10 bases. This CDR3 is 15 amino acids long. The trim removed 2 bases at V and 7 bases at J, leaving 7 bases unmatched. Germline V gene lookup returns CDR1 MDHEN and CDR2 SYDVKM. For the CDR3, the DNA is TGTGCCAGCAGTTTAGGGGGACAGGGGATCGGTGAAGCTTTCTTT. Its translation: CASSLGGQGIGEAFF.

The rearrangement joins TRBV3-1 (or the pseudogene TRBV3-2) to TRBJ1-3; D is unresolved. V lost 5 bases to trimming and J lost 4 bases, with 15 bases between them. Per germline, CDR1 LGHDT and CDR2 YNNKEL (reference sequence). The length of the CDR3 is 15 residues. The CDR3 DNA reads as TGTGCCAGCAGCTACGGTGGTCTAGGAGGAAACACCATATATTTT. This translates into CASSYGGLGGNTIYF.

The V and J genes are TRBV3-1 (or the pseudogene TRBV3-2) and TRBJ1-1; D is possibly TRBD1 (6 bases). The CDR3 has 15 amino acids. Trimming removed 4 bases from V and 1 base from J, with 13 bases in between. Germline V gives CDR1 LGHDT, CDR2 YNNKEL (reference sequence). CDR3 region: CASSRTGTPNTEAFF. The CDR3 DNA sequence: TGTGCCAGCAGCCGGACCGGGACACCGAACACTGAAGCTTTCTTT.

This CDR3 is CASSQDLGAGNEKLFF. Here the CDR3 DNA reads TGTGCCAGCAGCCAAGATTTAGGGGCAGGGAATGAAAAACTGTTTTTT. The chain links TRBV4-2 to TRBJ1-4; D perhaps matches TRBD1 (5 bases). Trimming cost V 0 bases and J 5 bases, with 13 bases left between them. Germline values: CDR1 LGHNA, CDR2 YNFKEQ. The CDR3 extends over 16 amino acids.

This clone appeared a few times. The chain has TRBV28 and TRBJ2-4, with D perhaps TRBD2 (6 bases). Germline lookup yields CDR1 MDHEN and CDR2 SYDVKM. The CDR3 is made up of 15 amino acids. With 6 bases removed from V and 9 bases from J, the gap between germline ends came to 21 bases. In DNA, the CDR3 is TGTGCCAGCAGCCCCTTCGCCGGGACTTCAAGCATTCAGTACTTC. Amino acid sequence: CASSPFAGTSSIQYF. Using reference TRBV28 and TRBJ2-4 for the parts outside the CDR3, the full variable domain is DVKVTQSSRYLVKRTGEKVFLECVQDMDHENMFWYRQDPGLGLRLIYFSYDVKMKEKGDIPEGYSVSREKKERFSLILESASTNQTSMYLCASSPFAGTSSIQYFGAGTRLSVL.

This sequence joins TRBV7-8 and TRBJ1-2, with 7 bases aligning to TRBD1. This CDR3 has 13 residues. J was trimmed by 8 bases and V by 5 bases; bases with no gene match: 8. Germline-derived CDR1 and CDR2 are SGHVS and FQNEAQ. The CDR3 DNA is TGTGCCAGCAGCGTTACCGGGACAGACGGCTACACCTTC. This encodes CASSVTGTDGYTF.

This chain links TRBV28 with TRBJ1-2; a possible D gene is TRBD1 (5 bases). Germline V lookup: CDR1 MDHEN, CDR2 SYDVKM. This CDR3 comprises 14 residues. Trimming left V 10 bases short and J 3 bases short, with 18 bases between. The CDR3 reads CATQRRGLDYGYTF. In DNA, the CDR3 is TGTGCCACCCAACGCCGGGGACTTGACTATGGCTACACCTTC.

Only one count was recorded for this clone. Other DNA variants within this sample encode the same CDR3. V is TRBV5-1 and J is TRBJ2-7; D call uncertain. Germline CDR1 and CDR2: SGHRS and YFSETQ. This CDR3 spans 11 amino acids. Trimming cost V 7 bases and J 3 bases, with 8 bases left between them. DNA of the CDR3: TGCGCCAGCTCCCTCTACTACGAGCAGTACTTC. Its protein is CASSLYYEQYF.

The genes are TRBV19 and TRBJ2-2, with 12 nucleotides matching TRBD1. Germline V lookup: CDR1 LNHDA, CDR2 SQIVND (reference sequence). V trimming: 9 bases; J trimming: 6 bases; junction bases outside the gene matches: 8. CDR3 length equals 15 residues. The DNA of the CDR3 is TGTGCCAGCCAAAGGGGACAGGGGGCTGCCGGGGAGCTGTTTTTT. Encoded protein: CASQRGQGAAGELFF.

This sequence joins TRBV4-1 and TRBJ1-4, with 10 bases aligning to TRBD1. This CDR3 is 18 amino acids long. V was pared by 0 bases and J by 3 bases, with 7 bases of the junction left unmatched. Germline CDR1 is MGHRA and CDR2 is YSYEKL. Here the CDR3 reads CASSQDPGQGSANEKLFF. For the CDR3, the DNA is TGCGCCAGCAGCCAAGACCCGGGACAGGGGTCGGCTAATGAAAAACTGTTTTTT.

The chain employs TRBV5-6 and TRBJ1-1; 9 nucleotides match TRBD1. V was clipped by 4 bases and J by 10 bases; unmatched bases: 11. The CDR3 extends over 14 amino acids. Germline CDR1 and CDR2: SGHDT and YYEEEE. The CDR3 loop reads CASSLTGGNSIAFF. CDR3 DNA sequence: TGTGCCAGCAGCCTGACAGGGGGGAACTCCATAGCTTTCTTT.

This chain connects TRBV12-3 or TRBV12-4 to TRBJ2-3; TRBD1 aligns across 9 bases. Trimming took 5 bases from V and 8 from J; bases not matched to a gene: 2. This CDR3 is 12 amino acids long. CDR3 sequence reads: CASSATGGTQYF. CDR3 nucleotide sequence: TGTGCCAGCAGTGCGACAGGGGGTACGCAGTATTTT.

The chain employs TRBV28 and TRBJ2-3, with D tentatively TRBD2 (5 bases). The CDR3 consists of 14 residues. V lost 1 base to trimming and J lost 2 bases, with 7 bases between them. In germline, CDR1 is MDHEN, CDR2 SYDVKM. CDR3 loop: CASSLYGNTDTQYF. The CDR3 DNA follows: TGTGCCAGCAGTTTATACGGGAACACAGATACGCAGTATTTT.

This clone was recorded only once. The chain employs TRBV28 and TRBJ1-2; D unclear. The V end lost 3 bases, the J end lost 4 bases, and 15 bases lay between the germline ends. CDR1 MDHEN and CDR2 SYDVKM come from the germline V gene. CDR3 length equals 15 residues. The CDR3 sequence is CASSFTVGFGYGYTF. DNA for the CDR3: TGTGCCAGCAGTTTTACAGTCGGCTTTGGCTATGGCTACACCTTC.

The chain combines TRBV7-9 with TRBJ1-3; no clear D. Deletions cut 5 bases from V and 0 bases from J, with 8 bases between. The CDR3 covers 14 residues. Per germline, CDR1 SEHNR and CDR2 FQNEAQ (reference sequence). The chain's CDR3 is CASSRGNSGNTIYF. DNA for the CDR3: TGTGCCAGCAGCCGCGGGAACTCTGGAAACACCATATATTTT.

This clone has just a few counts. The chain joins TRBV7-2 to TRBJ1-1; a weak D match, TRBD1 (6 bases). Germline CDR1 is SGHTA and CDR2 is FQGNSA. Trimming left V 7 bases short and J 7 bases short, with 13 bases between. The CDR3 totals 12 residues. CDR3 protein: CASTRQAGEAFF. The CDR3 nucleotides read TGTGCCAGCACCAGACAGGCTGGTGAAGCTTTCTTT.

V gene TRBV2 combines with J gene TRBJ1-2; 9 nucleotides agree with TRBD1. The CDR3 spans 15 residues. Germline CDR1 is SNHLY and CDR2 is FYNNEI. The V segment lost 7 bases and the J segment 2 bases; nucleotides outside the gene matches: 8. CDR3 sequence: CASTYGQGKNYGYTF. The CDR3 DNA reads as TGTGCCAGCACTTATGGACAGGGGAAGAACTATGGCTACACCTTC.

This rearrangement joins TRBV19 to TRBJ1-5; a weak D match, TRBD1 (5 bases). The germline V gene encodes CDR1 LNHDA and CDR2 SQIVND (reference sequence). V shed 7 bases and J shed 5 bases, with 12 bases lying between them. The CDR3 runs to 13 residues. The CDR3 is CASNRGRDQPQHF. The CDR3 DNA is TGTGCCAGTAATCGGGGGAGGGATCAGCCCCAGCATTTT.

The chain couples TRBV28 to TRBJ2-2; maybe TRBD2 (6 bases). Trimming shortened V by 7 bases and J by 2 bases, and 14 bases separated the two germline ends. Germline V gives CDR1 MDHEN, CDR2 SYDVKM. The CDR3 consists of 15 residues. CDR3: CASTPGGINTGELFF. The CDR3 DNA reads TGTGCCAGCACCCCCGGGGGAATTAACACCGGGGAGCTGTTTTTT.